One sample yielded the 19 T cell receptor beta chains listed below, sequenced in a study of blood T cell repertoires in COVID-19. Here immunoSEQ multiplex PCR was the method, and the copy in TCRdb shows in-frame clones only, minus some. The sample lists 270,000 or so clones; around 88% were seen once. The sample comprised PBMCs or T cells enriched from blood (not recorded which). These TCRs come from a woman aged 40 to 49 with acute COVID-19.

The V gene is TRBV10-1, the J gene TRBJ2-3; tentative D call: TRBD2 (6 bases). The CDR3 extends over 12 amino acids. Germline V CDR1 and CDR2: WNHNN, SYGVQD (reference sequence). V was clipped by 6 bases and J by 5 bases, with 9 bases between them. CDR3 in DNA: TGCGCCAGCAGCCCGGGAGTAGATACGCAGTATTTT. Its translation: CASSPGVDTQYF.

This sequence joins TRBV10-1 and TRBJ1-6; D is unclear. The length of the CDR3 is 13 residues. The germline V gene has CDR1 WNHNN and CDR2 SYGVQD (reference sequence). Trimming left V 6 bases short and J 8 bases short, with 11 bases between. Written as DNA, the CDR3 is TGCGCCAGCAGCCTGACTTGGGATTCACCCCTCCACTTT. This codes for CASSLTWDSPLHF.

This clone was counted a single time. The chain has TRBV2 and TRBJ1-2, with D possibly matching TRBD1 (6 bases). Trimming left V 7 bases short and J 5 bases short, with 11 bases between. This CDR3 has 12 residues. Germline CDR1 and CDR2: SNHLY and FYNNEI. The DNA for the CDR3 is TGTGCCAGCAACAGGGAGAGGTATGGCTACACCTTC. Its protein product is CASNRERYGYTF.

The chain recombines TRBV29-1 with TRBJ1-6, with D possibly matching TRBD1 (6 bases). Trimming cost V 4 bases and J 8 bases, with 12 bases left between them. This CDR3 has 13 amino acids. Germline assignment: CDR1 SQVTM and CDR2 ANQGSEA. CDR3 sequence (DNA): TGCAGCGTTGGGGACATGGTACATTCACCCCTCCACTTT. Its protein is CSVGDMVHSPLHF.

The rearrangement uses TRBV7-8 and TRBJ2-7, with TRBD2 matching over 8 bases. V was pared by 3 bases and J by 2 bases, with 6 bases of the junction left unmatched. The CDR3 runs 15 residues. CDR1 is SGHVS, CDR2 FQNEAQ, per germline. The chain's CDR3 is CASSFEAGAAYEQYF. For the CDR3, the DNA is TGTGCCAGCAGCTTCGAAGCGGGAGCGGCCTACGAGCAGTACTTC.

The chain couples TRBV19 to TRBJ1-6; no clear D. Germline V CDR1 and CDR2: LNHDA, SQIVND (reference sequence). Trimming cost V 6 bases and J 4 bases, with 4 bases left between them. This CDR3 contains 12 residues. CDR3 loop: CASSQYNSPLHF. The CDR3 DNA is TGTGCCAGTAGCCAATATAATTCACCCCTCCACTTT.

This clone has a single count. CDR3 amino acids: CASSQVGENTEAFF. CDR3 in DNA: TGCGCCAGCAGCCAGGTAGGGGAGAACACTGAAGCTTTCTTT. This chain connects TRBV4-1 to TRBJ1-1; tentatively, D is TRBD1 (5 bases). V was clipped by 3 bases and J by 1 base, with 9 bases between them. CDR3 length: 14 amino acids. Per germline, CDR1 MGHRA and CDR2 YSYEKL.

The gene calls are TRBV5-4 and TRBJ1-1; 9 bases agree with TRBD1. V lost 3 bases to trimming and J lost 3 bases; unmatched junction nucleotides: 6. The CDR3 contains 15 residues. Germline lookup yields CDR1 SGHNT and CDR2 YYREEE (reference sequence). The CDR3 loop reads CASSSPTGGDTEAFF. The CDR3 coding sequence is TGTGCCAGCAGCTCCCCGACAGGGGGTGACACTGAAGCTTTCTTT. Variable domain in full (rest from reference TRBV5-4 and TRBJ1-1): ETGVTQSPTHLIKTRGQQVTLRCSSQSGHNTVSWYQQALGQGPQFIFQYYREEENGRGNFPPRFSGLQFPNYSSELNVNALELDDSALYLCASSSPTGGDTEAFFGQGTRLTVV.

This chain connects TRBV4-2 to TRBJ2-5, with a possible D match to TRBD1 (7 bases). The CDR3 length is 16 residues. The germline gives CDR1 LGHNA, CDR2 YNFKEQ. V was shortened by 4 bases and J by 5 bases, with 20 bases between the two germline ends. DNA for the CDR3: TGTGCCAGCAGCCTCGGTGCCAGGGGGGTTTCGGAGACCCAGTACTTC. Translated: CASSLGARGVSETQYF.

This clone occurred once. CDR3 coding DNA: TGCGCCAGCAGCTTCAGACTCGTCACAGATACGCAGTATTTT. Protein sequence: CASSFRLVTDTQYF. The chain is built from TRBV5-1 and TRBJ2-3; D is ambiguous. The CDR3 is 14 amino acids. Germline V gives CDR1 SGHRS, CDR2 YFSETQ. V was trimmed by 2 bases and J by 2 bases, leaving 9 bases between them.

The chain employs TRBV12-3 or TRBV12-4 and TRBJ1-2, with D perhaps TRBD1 (5 bases). The CDR3 spans 13 residues. V lost 5 bases to trimming and J lost 4 bases, with 11 bases between them. CDR3 in DNA: TGTGCCAGCAGTAACCAGGGTCCCTATGGCTACACCTTC. This encodes CASSNQGPYGYTF.

The V call is TRBV7-2, the J call TRBJ2-3; TRBD2 might be the D (5 bases). V lost 2 bases, J lost 6 bases, and 12 bases lay in between. Per germline, CDR1 SGHTA and CDR2 FQGNSA. This CDR3 is 14 amino acids long. The CDR3 DNA is TGTGCCAGCAGCTTAAGAGGGCCGGCGGATACGCAGTATTTT. Its translation is CASSLRGPADTQYF.

This chain joins TRBV16 and TRBJ1-1; the match to TRBD1 covers 7 bases. Losses at the gene ends were 4 bases for V and 4 bases for J; bases not matched to a gene: 6. The germline gives CDR1 KGHSY, CDR2 FQNENV. This CDR3 is 14 amino acids long. The CDR3 region is CASSLDRVITEAFF. CDR3 nucleotides: TGTGCCAGCAGCCTAGACAGGGTTATCACTGAAGCTTTCTTT.

The rearrangement joins TRBV27 to TRBJ1-4, with no clear D. Per germline, CDR1 MNHEY and CDR2 SMNVEV (reference sequence). V was shortened by 1 base and J by 4 bases, with 16 bases between the two germline ends. The CDR3 totals 17 residues. CDR3: CASSLYPGMSVNEKLFF. DNA of the CDR3: TGTGCCAGCAGTTTATATCCGGGTATGAGCGTTAATGAAAAACTGTTTTTT.

The chain is built from TRBV7-2 and TRBJ1-2; perhaps TRBD1 as D (6 bases). This CDR3 is built from 14 residues. V lost 5 bases and J 1 base, leaving 11 bases between the germline ends. Germline values: CDR1 SGHTA, CDR2 FQGNSA. This chain's CDR3 is CASSPSDSNYGYTF. As DNA, the CDR3 is TGTGCCAGCAGCCCCTCGGACAGTAACTATGGCTACACCTTC.

The chain combines TRBV7-9 with TRBJ2-5, with 14 bases aligning to TRBD2. The CDR3 loop spans 19 amino acids. Germline V gene lookup returns CDR1 SEHNR and CDR2 FQNEAQ (reference sequence). With 5 bases clipped from V and 5 bases from J, the junction kept 16 bases outside the gene matches. The DNA for the CDR3 is TGTGCCAGCAGCCCGGAGGGGACTAGCGGGAGTATCGGTGTTGAGACCCAGTACTTC. Translating it yields CASSPEGTSGSIGVETQYF.

The table lists this clone with a few counts. The chain has TRBV14 and TRBJ1-1, with 7 bases matching TRBD1. CDR3 length: 17 amino acids. Unmatched junction bases numbered 14, after V lost 7 bases and J lost 0 bases. The germline CDR1 and CDR2 sequences are SGHDN and FVKESK. The CDR3 protein is CASTQVGTAGMNTEAFF. The CDR3 DNA sequence: TGTGCCAGCACACAAGTGGGGACAGCCGGCATGAACACTGAAGCTTTCTTT.

The chain is built from TRBV6-5 and TRBJ1-6; D remains unclear. The CDR3 covers 14 residues. Germline V CDR1 and CDR2: MNHEY, SVGAGI. The germline V and J ends were trimmed by 6 bases and 7 bases, with 13 bases remaining between them. DNA for the CDR3: TGTGCCAGCAGACCGGGTCAGCCCAATTCACCCCTCCACTTT. Its translation: CASRPGQPNSPLHF.

The chain uses TRBV2 and TRBJ2-7, with a weak D call TRBD2 (7 bases). Between the trimmed V and J ends, which lost 2 bases and 0 bases, there was a span of 11 bases. The germline CDR1 and CDR2 sequences are SNHLY and FYNNEI. The CDR3 runs 15 residues. In DNA, the CDR3 is TGTGCCAGCAGTGAAAGTGCGGGGGCCTCCTACGAGCAGTACGTC. Protein product: CASSESAGASYEQYV.